Each of the 8 T cell receptor beta chains below was sequenced from the same sample in a study of T cell changes during pregnancy in multiple sclerosis. The method was immunoSEQ multiplex PCR; TCRdb's version includes in-frame clones alone and lacks a portion of them. The table lists about 69,000 clones, approximately 92% of them singletons. The specimen comprised peripheral blood, sampled in the third trimester of pregnancy. The source of these receptors is a female donor in good health, enrolled as a control in a pregnancy study.

J is TRBJ2-3 and V is TRBV5-1; TRBD2 aligns across 7 bases. CDR1 and CDR2 (germline): SGHRS, YFSETQ. J lost 0 bases, V lost 4 bases, and 5 bases had no gene match. The CDR3 length is 15 residues. The CDR3 here is CASSRAGESTDTQYF. In DNA form, the CDR3 reads TGCGCCAGCAGCCGGGCGGGAGAGAGCACAGATACGCAGTATTTT.

This sequence joins TRBV7-9 and TRBJ2-3; 8 bases map to TRBD2. The germline V gene has CDR1 SEHNR and CDR2 FQNEAQ (reference sequence). V dropped 4 bases and J dropped 4; count of bases not matched to a gene: 1. CDR3 length equals 13 residues. CDR3 loop: CASSSGRADTQYF. The CDR3 coding sequence is TGTGCCAGCAGCTCCGGGAGGGCAGATACGCAGTATTTT.

In nucleotides, the CDR3 is TGTGCCAGCAGCTTTAGGCGGGCCGGGGATACGCAGTATTTT. It is translated as CASSFRRAGDTQYF. This sequence joins TRBV7-8 and TRBJ2-3; D may be TRBD2 (5 bases). Trimming removed 3 bases from V and 6 bases from J, with 13 bases in between. This CDR3 contains 14 residues. CDR1 is SGHVS, CDR2 FQNEAQ, per germline.

The genes are TRBV5-1 and TRBJ1-2; D gene ambiguous. The germline CDR1 and CDR2 sequences are SGHRS and YFSETQ. The CDR3 runs 12 residues. V was cut by 0 bases and J by 6 bases, with 6 bases left in between. The CDR3: CASSLDGNGYTF. In nucleotides, the CDR3 is TGCGCCAGCAGCTTGGACGGTAATGGCTACACCTTC.

This sequence joins TRBV6-6 and TRBJ1-1, with D perhaps TRBD1 (6 bases). The CDR3 has 13 residues. Trimming pared 5 bases from V and 9 bases from J, leaving 16 bases between. Germline V gives CDR1 MNHNY, CDR2 SVGAGI (reference sequence). Here the CDR3 reads CASSVGTLFKAFF. DNA of the CDR3: TGTGCCAGCAGTGTGGGGACATTGTTTAAAGCTTTCTTT.

This clone has just one count. The chain carries TRBV28 and TRBJ1-4; 7 positions match TRBD1. Germline lookup yields CDR1 MDHEN and CDR2 SYDVKM. The CDR3 sequence is 14 residues long. Trimming cost V 6 bases and J 3 bases; bases outside gene matches: 4. The CDR3 loop reads CASRTQGANEKLFF. CDR3 in DNA: TGTGCCAGCAGGACGCAGGGGGCTAATGAAAAACTGTTTTTT.

This clone is a singleton in its sample. The gene calls are TRBV19 and TRBJ2-7, with 8 bases lining up with TRBD1. V dropped 1 base and J dropped 3; count of bases not matched to a gene: 20. Germline CDR1 LNHDA, CDR2 SQIVND (reference sequence). CDR3 length equals 20 residues. CDR3 sequence (DNA): TGTGCCAGTAGTATAGGTCCAGGACAGGGAACTCTTAGGTGGGACTACGAGCAGTACTTC. This codes for CASSIGPGQGTLRWDYEQYF.

The rearrangement joins TRBV19 to TRBJ1-1; no firm D call. Germline-derived CDR1 and CDR2 are LNHDA and SQIVND (reference sequence). This CDR3 contains 14 residues. Trimming removed 3 bases from V and 4 bases from J, with 12 bases in between. The CDR3, as DNA: TGTGCCAGTAGTATCAAGGATTCGGGCACTGAAGCTTTCTTT. It codes for CASSIKDSGTEAFF. Supplemented by reference TRBV19 and TRBJ1-1, the full variable domain reads DGGITQSPKYLFRKEGQNVTLSCEQNLNHDAMYWYRQDPGQGLRLIYYSQIVNDFQKGDIAEGYSVSREKKESFPLTVTSAQKNPTAFYLCASSIKDSGTEAFFGQGTRLTVV.